The 21 T cell receptor beta chains listed next were all sequenced from one sample in a study of blood T cells in healthy people across ages. A second PCR, run for roughly 7 to 12 cycles, used a sample-barcoded 5' primer plus a J-beta primer mix. From the 5' RACE reads, TCRdb called clonotypes with MiXCR, one entry per CDR3 protein. The sample records hundreds of thousands of distinct CDR3 sequences, about 27% being singletons. These data were also filed under a second study, of T cells of mothers and their children.

The sample consisted of blood. The receptor set was obtained from a boy aged 2-15 years in good health.

Many counts were recorded for this clonotype. The chain combines TRBV7-8 with TRBJ1-2, with 11 positions matching TRBD1. Trimming at V came to 5 bases and at J to 2 bases, leaving 1 base not matched to a gene. This CDR3 has 14 residues. Germline CDR1 and CDR2: SGHVS and FQNEAQ. The CDR3 is CASSRDRGNYGYTF. The CDR3 region has the DNA TGTGCCAGCAGCAGGGACAGGGGGAACTATGGCTACACCTTC.

There are a few counts of this clonotype. The V gene is TRBV6-1, the J gene TRBJ2-2; perhaps TRBD1 as D (6 bases). V dropped 7 bases and J dropped 0 bases, with 21 bases sitting between them. CDR1 is MNHNS, CDR2 SASEGT, per germline. This CDR3 has 18 amino acids. The CDR3 reads CASTQRWGRGTNTGELFF. CDR3 DNA sequence: TGTGCCAGCACCCAACGATGGGGAAGGGGGACGAACACCGGGGAGCTGTTTTTT.

The chain employs TRBV7-9 and TRBJ2-3; D is possibly TRBD1 (5 bases). The CDR3 is 14 residues long. The V and J ends lost 2 bases and 6 bases respectively, with 12 bases between them. CDR1 and CDR2 from the germline V gene are SEHNR and FQNEAQ (reference sequence). CDR3 sequence: CASSLLGVQDTQYF. The CDR3 bases are TGTGCCAGCAGCTTATTAGGGGTCCAGGATACGCAGTATTTT.

The V and J genes are TRBV9 and TRBJ2-1, with D possibly being TRBD1 (5 bases). Trimming pared 3 bases from V and 6 bases from J, leaving 16 bases between. CDR3 length: 15 residues. CDR1 and CDR2 (germline): SGDLS, YYNGEE. CDR3 sequence reads: CASSATGLGSNEQFF. In nucleotides, the CDR3 is TGTGCCAGCAGCGCTACAGGCCTGGGTTCCAATGAGCAGTTCTTC.

The V gene is TRBV11-3, the J gene TRBJ2-3; D is possibly TRBD1 or TRBD2 (5 bases each). CDR1 SGHNT and CDR2 YENEEA come from the germline V gene. Trimming pared 4 bases from V and 6 bases from J, leaving 20 bases between. This CDR3 is built from 16 residues. DNA of the CDR3: TGTGCCAGCAGCTCAAATCGGGACGTCGGTTGGGATACGCAGTATTTT. This sequence encodes CASSSNRDVGWDTQYF. The full variable domain, its missing parts supplied by reference TRBV11-3 and TRBJ2-3, is EAGVVQSPRYKIIEKKQPVAFWCNPISGHNTLYWYLQNLGQGPELLIRYENEEAVDDSQLPKDRFSAERLKGVDSTLKIQPAELGDSAVYLCASSSNRDVGWDTQYFGPGTRLTVL.

The rearrangement joins TRBV27 to TRBJ2-1; D gene uncertain. Germline values: CDR1 MNHEY, CDR2 SMNVEV (reference sequence). The CDR3 contains 18 residues. Trimming cost V 2 bases and J 5 bases, with 22 bases left between them. The CDR3 bases are TGTGCCAGCAGTTTACCATCCACCCCGACTTTAGCAAACAATGAGCAGTTCTTC. It translates to CASSLPSTPTLANNEQFF.

This rearrangement joins TRBV28 to TRBJ2-5, with 10 nucleotides matching TRBD2. Judging by the DNA end, TRBJ2-1 fits better; the J call may be wrong. CDR3 length: 16 amino acids. Per germline, CDR1 MDHEN and CDR2 SYDVKM. The CDR3 sequence is CASIRGGTSAYNEQFF. The CDR3 region has the DNA TGTGCCAGCATTAGAGGTGGGACTAGCGCTTACAATGAGCAGTTCTTC.

This clonotype was seen more than once but under ten times. The V gene is TRBV12-5, the J gene TRBJ2-7; D is undetermined. The CDR3 has 12 residues. V dropped 1 base and J dropped 9 bases, with 10 bases sitting between them. Germline lookup yields CDR1 LGHNT and CDR2 FRNRAP. The CDR3 DNA reads as TGTGCTAGTGGTTTGGACGTCCTTCGGCAGTACTTC. Its protein is CASGLDVLRQYF.

The chain links TRBV6-5 to TRBJ2-1, with 8 bases aligning to TRBD1. This CDR3 is 11 amino acids long. J lost 14 bases, V lost 7 bases, and 7 bases had no gene match. Germline CDR1 and CDR2: MNHEY and SVGAGI. CDR3 coding DNA: TGTGCCAGCAAGACGGACAGGGTGGAGTTCTTC. It is translated as CASKTDRVEFF.

This clonotype showed up just a few times. CDR3 sequence (DNA): TGTGCCAGCAGCGTATCCCCCCAGGGGTCGACCGGGGAGCTGTTTTTT. This encodes CASSVSPQGSTGELFF. V usage is TRBV9 and J usage is TRBJ2-2; perhaps TRBD1 as D (6 bases). In germline, CDR1 is SGDLS, CDR2 YYNGEE. V was trimmed by 1 base and J by 5 bases, leaving 15 bases between them. The CDR3 consists of 16 residues.

A few counts support this clonotype. The chain links TRBV12-3 or TRBV12-4 to TRBJ2-1, with D maybe TRBD1 (5 bases). The V gene lost 6 bases and the J gene lost 10 bases, with 13 bases spanning the gap. The CDR3 extends over 12 amino acids. CDR3 nucleotides: TGTGCCAGCAGGGGGCGCCCGCCAGAGCAGTTCTTC. It is translated as CASRGRPPEQFF.

Here the CDR3 DNA reads TGTGCCAGCAGTGAGGAGGCGTACTCCTACGAGCAGTACTTC. The encoded protein is CASSEEAYSYEQYF. The rearrangement uses TRBV25-1 and TRBJ2-7; possible D gene TRBD2, 5 bases. Trimming stripped 3 bases from V and 0 bases from J, with 9 bases between. Germline V CDR1 and CDR2: MGHDK, SYGVNS. The CDR3 covers 14 residues.

With regard to this clonotype: At one of its ends the junction is not consistent with the germline gene, which may arise from a read error. V is TRBV29-1 and J is TRBJ2-1, with D possibly TRBD1 on 5 matching bases. In germline, CDR1 is SQVTM, CDR2 ANQGSEA. This CDR3 contains 13 residues. CDR3 nucleotide sequence: TGCCGCGTTCGCACAGGCTCCTACAATGAGCAGTTCTTC. It is translated as CRVRTGSYNEQFF.

This clonotype has only a few counts. The rearrangement uses TRBV5-1 and TRBJ2-5; 12 bases fit TRBD2. Germline V gene data show CDR1 as SGHRS and CDR2 as YFSETQ. This CDR3 region has 16 residues. Trimming took 3 bases from V and 5 from J; bases not matched to a gene: 8. CDR3 coding DNA: TGCGCCAGCAGCTACCAACTAGCGGGGGGCGGGGAGACCCAGTACTTC. Encoded protein: CASSYQLAGGGETQYF.

The table lists this clonotype with a count of one. The gene calls are TRBV30 and TRBJ1-1; TRBD1 might be the D (5 bases). The germline CDR1 and CDR2 sequences are GTSNPN and SVGIG (reference sequence). CDR3 length: 11 residues. With 8 bases removed from V and 3 bases from J, the gap between germline ends came to 10 bases. The CDR3 coding sequence is TGTGCCGCTTCAGGGTACACTGAAGCTTTCTTT. Its translation is CAASGYTEAFF.

This clonotype was found a few times. The chain combines TRBV7-6 with TRBJ2-3, with 7 bases matching TRBD2. Germline trimming cut 1 base from V and 2 bases from J; bases unmatched to any gene: 3. CDR3 length: 15 residues. Germline CDR1 reads SGHVS; CDR2 reads FNYEAQ. The CDR3 DNA reads as TGTGCCAGCAGCTTAGGGGGGAGGGTCACAGATACGCAGTATTTT. Translated, it gives CASSLGGRVTDTQYF.

There are a few counts of this clonotype. The chain employs TRBV30 and TRBJ2-3, with TRBD2 identical over 8 bases. CDR3 length: 15 residues. The germline V gene has CDR1 GTSNPN and CDR2 SVGIG (reference sequence). V was pared by 2 bases and J by 6 bases, with 10 bases of the junction left unmatched. CDR3 in amino acids: CAWSRSLAGPDTQYF. The CDR3 region has the DNA TGTGCCTGGAGTCGGTCATTAGCGGGGCCTGATACGCAGTATTTT.

This clonotype was observed a single time. The rearrangement joins TRBV12-3 or TRBV12-4 to TRBJ1-2, with 7 bases matching TRBD1. The length of the CDR3 is 14 residues. J was trimmed by 4 bases and V by 2 bases; bases with no gene match: 4. The CDR3, as DNA: TGTGCCAGCAGTTTATCCGGGGACAGCTATGGCTACACCTTC. Protein sequence: CASSLSGDSYGYTF.

This chain links TRBV7-2 with TRBJ2-5; 9 positions agree with TRBD1. The J call may not be correct, given that the DNA end is closer to TRBJ2-7. CDR1 and CDR2 from the germline V gene are SGHTA and FQGNSA. This CDR3 has 15 residues. The CDR3 here is CASSPGTGPHYEQYF. The CDR3 DNA reads as TGTGCCAGCAGCCCAGGGACAGGGCCCCACTACGAGCAGTACTTC.

This chain connects TRBV20-1 to TRBJ2-5; D is unresolved. The germline V gene encodes CDR1 DFQATT and CDR2 SNEGSKA (reference sequence). Trimming took 4 bases from V and 0 from J, leaving 9 bases between them. CDR3 length: 13 amino acids. CDR3: CSATGRDQETQYF. CDR3 in DNA: TGCAGTGCTACCGGTCGAGACCAAGAGACCCAGTACTTC.

This chain connects TRBV7-2 to TRBJ1-1, with D perhaps TRBD1 (6 bases). V lost 5 bases, J lost 4 bases, and 14 bases lay in between. The CDR3 covers 14 residues. Germline V lookup: CDR1 SGHTA, CDR2 FQGNSA. CDR3 sequence (DNA): TGTGCCAGCAGCCTCCGGGGGGCGGTCACTGAAGCTTTCTTT. Its translation: CASSLRGAVTEAFF.